The next 14 T cell receptor beta chains were all read from a single sample in a study of T cell responses to AZD1222 COVID-19 vaccine (dated by TCRdb to the early 2020s). The sample's time point label is to be understood as: baseline before first vaccination. The library was obtained by the immunoSEQ multiplex PCR assay. The immuneACCESS repertoire file appears here via TCRdb, limited to in-frame rearrangements. These files lack a portion of the clones; in checked studies, under half of the deficit traces to unresolved V genes, and the cause of the others is not known. The sample includes some 86,000 clones, with 70% to 90% observed a single time. The ten largest account for around 20% of the sample. The sequences come from peripheral blood, collected on day 0 of AZD1222 vaccination. The receptors originated from an adult in good health.

This sequence joins TRBV2 and TRBJ2-5, with 8 bases matching TRBD2. V was pared by 6 bases and J by 6 bases, with 3 bases of the junction left unmatched. CDR3 size: 12 residues. Germline assignment: CDR1 SNHLY and CDR2 FYNNEI. The CDR3 nucleotides read TGTGCCAGCAGGGGACTAGAGCAGACCCAGTACTTC. Its protein is CASRGLEQTQYF.

The chain couples TRBV24-1 to TRBJ2-1; TRBD1 matches at 9 bases. From germline, CDR1 is KGHDR and CDR2 SFDVKD. The CDR3 is made up of 13 amino acids. V shed 7 bases, J shed 6 bases, and the junction held 3 bases outside the gene matches. The CDR3 DNA follows: TGTGCCACCAGCGGGACAGGGATCAATGAGCAGTTCTTC. It translates to CATSGTGINEQFF.

A few counts support this clone. In DNA, the CDR3 is TGTGCCAGTAGTAGTCCCGGGGGGCAATTACGCCAGCCCCAGCATTTT. This codes for CASSSPGGQLRQPQHF. The chain uses TRBV19 and TRBJ1-5, with a weak D call TRBD1 (6 bases). Trimming cost V 4 bases and J 7 bases, with 20 bases left between them. Germline V gene data show CDR1 as LNHDA and CDR2 as SQIVND (reference sequence). There are 16 residues in the CDR3.

V gene TRBV28 combines with J gene TRBJ1-4; D not certain. Between the trimmed V and J ends, which lost 3 bases and 6 bases, there was a span of 5 bases. Germline V gives CDR1 MDHEN, CDR2 SYDVKM. CDR3 length equals 12 residues. The CDR3 sequence is CASSFRDEKLFF. CDR3 in DNA: TGTGCCAGCAGTTTCCGGGATGAAAAACTGTTTTTT.

The V and J genes are TRBV18 and TRBJ1-2, with D maybe TRBD1 (5 bases). The V end was cut by 3 bases, the J end by 7 bases, with 12 bases between. Germline CDR1 KGHSH, CDR2 LQKENI. The CDR3 is 13 residues long. CDR3 amino acids: CASSPSDSRGYTF. In nucleotides, the CDR3 is TGTGCCAGCTCACCCAGTGACAGCCGTGGCTACACCTTC.

At least ten counts were recorded for this clone. The chain uses TRBV3-1 (or the pseudogene TRBV3-2) and TRBJ2-7; D is unresolved. CDR1 and CDR2 from the germline V gene are LGHDT and YNNKEL (reference sequence). Trimming left V 1 base short and J 3 bases short, with 4 bases between. This CDR3 contains 12 residues. The CDR3 loop reads CASSQAGYEQYF. CDR3 bases: TGTGCCAGCAGCCAAGCAGGCTACGAGCAGTACTTC.

This sequence joins TRBV3-1 (or the pseudogene TRBV3-2) and TRBJ1-2, with D possibly TRBD1 on 6 matching bases. Trimming took 3 bases from V and 4 from J, leaving 15 bases between them. Germline lookup yields CDR1 LGHDT and CDR2 YNNKEL (reference sequence). This CDR3 spans 15 amino acids. The CDR3 bases are TGTGCCAGCAGCCAGGGAGGGGGGCGAAGCTATGGCTACACCTTC. Its protein is CASSQGGGRSYGYTF.

CDR3 nucleotides: TGTGCCAGCAGCCCACAGGTTCTCTCTGGAAACACCATATATTTT. It translates to CASSPQVLSGNTIYF. J is TRBJ1-3 and V is TRBV7-8, with a possible D match to TRBD1 (5 bases). The CDR3 contains 15 residues. V lost 5 bases, J lost 0 bases, and 11 bases lay in between. Germline lookup yields CDR1 SGHVS and CDR2 FQNEAQ.

The rearrangement joins TRBV12-3 or TRBV12-4 to TRBJ1-6; no firm D call. V gave up 6 bases and J gave up 8 bases, with 8 bases separating them. The CDR3 extends over 12 amino acids. CDR3 nucleotide sequence: TGTGCCAGCAGCCCCCACTATTCACCCCTCCACTTT. Protein sequence: CASSPHYSPLHF.

V gene TRBV3-1 (or the pseudogene TRBV3-2) combines with J gene TRBJ1-1; D remains ambiguous. Looked up from germline, CDR1 is LGHDT and CDR2 is YNNKEL (reference sequence). Trimming took off 4 bases at V and 0 bases at J, with 6 bases between the two ends. This CDR3 comprises 13 residues. The CDR3 DNA is TGTGCCAGCAGCCCCCGAATGAACACTGAAGCTTTCTTT. Its translation is CASSPRMNTEAFF.

The V and J genes are TRBV2 and TRBJ2-1; D is perhaps TRBD1 (5 bases). V shed 6 bases and J shed 7 bases, with 10 bases lying between them. The CDR3 loop spans 12 amino acids. Per the germline V gene, CDR1 is SNHLY and CDR2 is FYNNEI. This CDR3 reads CASSLRTNEQFF. The CDR3 DNA is TGTGCCAGCAGCCTAAGGACAAATGAGCAGTTCTTC.

The chain combines TRBV28 with TRBJ1-5; D unresolved. The CDR3 sequence is 12 residues long. The ends were cut back, 2 bases at V and 5 bases at J, with 4 bases in the middle. Germline V gene lookup returns CDR1 MDHEN and CDR2 SYDVKM. The CDR3 region is CASSLIHQPQHF. Here the CDR3 DNA reads TGTGCCAGCAGTTTAATTCATCAGCCCCAGCATTTT.

This clone was seen only a few times. This chain joins TRBV6-6 and TRBJ2-5, with 14 bases identical to TRBD2. CDR3 size: 16 residues. Trimming took 8 bases from V and 2 from J; bases not matched to a gene: 7. Germline-derived CDR1 and CDR2 are MNHNY and SVGAGI (reference sequence). In DNA form, the CDR3 reads TGTGCCAGCTCCGAACGACTAGCGGGGGGGCAAGAGACCCAGTACTTC. Its protein is CASSERLAGGQETQYF.

J is TRBJ2-1 and V is TRBV29-1, with D possibly matching TRBD2 (6 bases). This CDR3 is built from 15 residues. V was shortened by 1 base and J by 3 bases, with 13 bases between the two germline ends. Germline V CDR1 and CDR2: SQVTM, ANQGSEA. The chain's CDR3 is CSVEVGTSSYNEQFF. The CDR3, as DNA: TGCAGCGTTGAAGTGGGCACTAGCAGCTACAATGAGCAGTTCTTC.